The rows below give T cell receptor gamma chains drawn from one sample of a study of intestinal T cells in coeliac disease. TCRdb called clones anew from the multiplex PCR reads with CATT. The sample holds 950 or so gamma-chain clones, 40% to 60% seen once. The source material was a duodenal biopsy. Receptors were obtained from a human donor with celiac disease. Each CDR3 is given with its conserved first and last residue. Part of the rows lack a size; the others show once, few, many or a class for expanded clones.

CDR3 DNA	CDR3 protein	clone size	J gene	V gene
TGTGCCACCTGGGATGGGCCGTATTATAAGAAACTCTTT	CATWDGPYYKKLF	large	TRGJ1/TRGJ2	TRGV4
TGTGCCACCTGGGACGGACGCAGTGGGACCACTGGTTGGTTCAAGATATTT	CATWDGRSGTTGWFKIF	.	TRGJP1	TRGV2
TGTGCCACCTGGGACAGGGGGTTCGCATTAAGAAAACTCTTT	CATWDRGFALRKLF	.	TRGJ1/TRGJ2	TRGV3
TGTGCCTGCGTGGGACTTTATTATAAGAAACTCTTT	CACVGLYYKKLF	few	TRGJ1/TRGJ2	TRGV10
TGTGCTGCGTGGGATCCCGGATCTAAGGGGTTCAAGATATTT	CAAWDPGSKGFKIF	few	TRGJP1	TRGV10
TGTGCTGCGTGGGAGGAACCACCTGGATGGTTCAAGATATTT	CAAWEEPPGWFKIF	.	TRGJP1	TRGV10
TGTGCCCACCTGGGAGCATATTATTATAAGAAACTCTTT	CAHLGAYYYKKLF	few	TRGJ1/TRGJ2	TRGV8
TGTGCCTGCTGGATTAGGCAACGAGGGAATTATAAGAAACTCTTT	CACWIRQRGNYKKLF	once	TRGJ1/TRGJ2	TRGV11
TGTGCCACCTGGGTTAAGAAACTCTTT	CATWVKKLF	large	TRGJ1/TRGJ2	TRGV4
TGTGCCGACCTGGGACAGGCCGAGAAGAAACTCTTT	CADLGQAEKKLF	.	TRGJ1/TRGJ2	TRGV3